The T cell receptor beta chain described here comes from a study of regulatory T cells in long-lasting Graves disease. This clonotype was seen only a few times. The CDR3 is made up of 16 amino acids. V lost 7 bases and J lost 1, with 17 bases in between. Per the germline V gene, CDR1 is MNHEY and CDR2 is SMNVEV (reference sequence). Time point here: persistent/refractory GD, antithyroid drugs over 5 years with positive TRAb. The authors made the TCR library using RNA they extracted from PBMCs. HTBI primers from iRepertoire and Arm-PCR of CDR3 regions yielded the TCR beta libraries. TCRdb used MiXCR to reprocess the multiplex PCR reads, holding one entry per CDR3 protein. The sample records 300,000 to 400,000 distinct CDR3 sequences, around 20% being singletons.

Here the sequenced sample was peripheral blood mononuclear cells (PBMCs), taken when the disease was refractory, from a patient treated with antithyroid drugs. V usage is TRBV27 and J usage is TRBJ2-4, with D possibly called TRBD1 or TRBD2 (6 bases each). The receptor was derived from a female donor with Graves disease. This CDR3 reads CASILQGRGAKNIQYF. As DNA, the CDR3 is TGTGCCAGCATCCTACAGGGCCGGGGGGCCAAAAACATTCAGTACTTC.